Below, 27 T cell receptor beta chains from the same sample are listed, as sequenced in a study of blood T cell repertoires in COVID-19. Sequencing was performed with immunoSEQ multiplex PCR; in TCRdb, only in-frame clones are kept and a portion is missing. The sample carries around 160,000 clones, about nine tenths recorded once. Sequencing was carried out using PBMCs or T cells enriched from blood (not recorded which). The receptors shown here come from a middle-aged woman who had been exposed to COVID-19.

The chain uses TRBV2 and TRBJ2-4, with TRBD2 as a possible D gene (6 bases). Trimming took off 10 bases at V and 3 bases at J, with 13 bases between the two ends. Germline V gene data show CDR1 as SNHLY and CDR2 as FYNNEI. The CDR3 runs to 13 residues. Here the CDR3 reads CATAGFGKNIQYF. CDR3 bases: TGTGCCACCGCGGGGTTCGGCAAAAACATTCAGTACTTC.

A few counts support this clone. The chain joins TRBV19 to TRBJ2-7; TRBD2 is a possible D gene (5 bases). Germline V gene sequence: CDR1 LNHDA, CDR2 SQIVND (reference sequence). The CDR3 covers 14 residues. Trimming removed 2 bases at V and 0 bases at J, with 8 bases between. CDR3 amino acids: CASSIHGDSYEQYF. In DNA, the CDR3 is TGTGCCAGTAGTATACACGGGGACTCCTACGAGCAGTACTTC.

The chain joins TRBV5-1 to TRBJ1-2, with TRBD1 matching 7 bases. This CDR3 spans 16 amino acids. Trimming removed 4 bases from V and 7 bases from J; junction bases left unmatched: 16. Germline CDR1 and CDR2: SGHRS and YFSETQ. The DNA of the CDR3 is TGCGCCAGCAGCCCGGTAGGGCCAGGGGGTCTCAGTGGCTACACCTTC. Its translation is CASSPVGPGGLSGYTF.

This rearrangement joins TRBV4-1 to TRBJ1-2; D is possibly TRBD1 (5 bases). V lost 6 bases and J 8 bases, leaving 19 bases between the germline ends. This CDR3 is built from 14 residues. The germline CDR1 and CDR2 sequences are MGHRA and YSYEKL. The CDR3: CASRLNGGLGGYTF. The CDR3 bases are TGCGCCAGCAGGCTAAACGGGGGGTTAGGAGGCTACACCTTC.

This clone was counted a few times. The rearrangement joins TRBV28 to TRBJ1-1, with D perhaps matching TRBD1 (5 bases). CDR1 MDHEN and CDR2 SYDVKM come from the germline V gene. Trimming shortened V by 8 bases and J by 1 base, and 14 bases separated the two germline ends. CDR3 size: 14 residues. The CDR3 region has the DNA TGTGCCAGCGTCCCATACAGGTCGAACACTGAAGCTTTCTTT. Residues: CASVPYRSNTEAFF.

This clone was seen a few times. The V and J genes are TRBV19 and TRBJ2-3; D ambiguous. Trimming pared 6 bases from V and 0 bases from J, leaving 13 bases between. CDR3 length: 15 amino acids. Germline CDR1 LNHDA, CDR2 SQIVND (reference sequence). The CDR3 coding sequence is TGTGCCAGTAGGGCCCAAGGAGTGAGCACAGATACGCAGTATTTT. Residues: CASRAQGVSTDTQYF.

The gene calls are TRBV6-1 and TRBJ2-7; D remains unclear. V was pared by 1 base and J by 2 bases, with 6 bases between. The CDR3 runs to 13 residues. Germline assignment: CDR1 MNHNS and CDR2 SASEGT. The CDR3: CASSEGFTYEQYF. CDR3 sequence (DNA): TGTGCCAGCAGTGAAGGTTTTACCTACGAGCAGTACTTC.

The genes are TRBV5-4 and TRBJ2-7, with 12 bases aligning to TRBD1. The CDR3 has 15 amino acids. Germline assignment: CDR1 SGHNT and CDR2 YYREEE (reference sequence). The ends lost 0 bases at V and 6 bases at J; junction bases unmatched: 4. The CDR3 sequence is CASSLGGTGGAEQYF. The CDR3 bases are TGTGCCAGCAGCTTGGGTGGGACAGGGGGCGCCGAGCAGTACTTC.

The rearrangement links TRBV27 to TRBJ1-3; no definite D call. This CDR3 is 15 amino acids long. The V gene's germline CDR1 is MNHEY and CDR2 SMNVEV (reference sequence). The V end was cut by 2 bases, the J end by 4 bases, with 12 bases between. The DNA for the CDR3 is TGTGCCAGCAGTTTAGAGGGTGTCGCCGGAAACACCATATATTTT. This sequence encodes CASSLEGVAGNTIYF.

In this sample, this clone turned up a few times. The chain carries TRBV6-6 and TRBJ2-1; the match to TRBD1 covers 9 bases. The CDR3 runs 12 residues. Germline V gene sequence: CDR1 MNHNY, CDR2 SVGAGI (reference sequence). With 6 bases clipped from V and 9 bases from J, the junction kept 3 bases outside the gene matches. CDR3 in amino acids: CASSTGGGEQFF. The CDR3 nucleotides are TGTGCCAGCAGCACAGGGGGCGGTGAGCAGTTCTTC.

The V call is TRBV6-2 or TRBV6-3, the J call TRBJ1-5; D is ambiguous. CDR1 is MNHEY, CDR2 SVGEGT, per germline. This CDR3 contains 14 residues. The V gene lost 6 bases and the J gene lost 7 bases, with 16 bases spanning the gap. The CDR3 loop is CASSLAGSWQPQHF. As DNA, the CDR3 is TGTGCCAGCAGCCTCGCGGGCTCTTGGCAGCCCCAGCATTTT.

This clone was detected only once. The chain has TRBV2 and TRBJ2-7, with D maybe TRBD2 (6 bases). Per germline, CDR1 SNHLY and CDR2 FYNNEI. CDR3 length equals 13 residues. The ends were cut back, 3 bases at V and 7 bases at J, with 13 bases in the middle. The DNA of the CDR3 is TGTGCCAGCAGTGAGGGCAGGGACTGGGAGCAGTACTTC. It is translated as CASSEGRDWEQYF.

This sequence joins TRBV7-2 and TRBJ2-1, with D maybe TRBD2 (5 bases). CDR3 length equals 14 residues. V lost 5 bases and J lost 6, with 14 bases in between. From germline, CDR1 is SGHTA and CDR2 FQGNSA. The CDR3 region is CASSNTTSLNEQFF. CDR3 nucleotide sequence: TGTGCCAGCAGCAATACTACTAGTCTCAATGAGCAGTTCTTC. The entire variable domain, with the rest obtained from reference TRBV7-2 and TRBJ2-1, is as follows: GAGVSQSPSNKVTEKGKDVELRCDPISGHTALYWYRQSLGQGLEFLIYFQGNSAPDKSGLPSDRFSAERTGGSVSTLTIQRTQQEDSAVYLCASSNTTSLNEQFFGPGTRLTVL.

The chain combines TRBV6-1 with TRBJ2-3; 12 nucleotides align to TRBD2. After removal of 1 base from V and 2 bases from J, the junction contained 7 bases not matched to a gene. The CDR3 length is 18 residues. Per germline, CDR1 MNHNS and CDR2 SASEGT. DNA for the CDR3: TGTGCCAGCAGTGAAGACGTGCTAGCGGGAGGGCTCACAGATACGCAGTATTTT. Residues: CASSEDVLAGGLTDTQYF.

The chain joins TRBV7-2 to TRBJ1-5; weak D call: TRBD1 (5 bases). This CDR3 has 16 residues. Trimming took off 1 base at V and 7 bases at J, with 17 bases between the two ends. Germline assignment: CDR1 SGHTA and CDR2 FQGNSA. In DNA, the CDR3 is TGTGCCAGCAGCTTAGAAGGCAGGGAAGGCCGACAGCCCCAGCATTTT. Its protein is CASSLEGREGRQPQHF. Filled out from reference TRBV7-2 and TRBJ1-5, the complete variable domain reads GAGVSQSPSNKVTEKGKDVELRCDPISGHTALYWYRQSLGQGLEFLIYFQGNSAPDKSGLPSDRFSAERTGGSVSTLTIQRTQQEDSAVYLCASSLEGREGRQPQHFGDGTRLSIL.

The chain uses TRBV19 and TRBJ1-1, with D perhaps matching TRBD1 (6 bases). This CDR3 is built from 14 residues. The V gene's germline CDR1 is LNHDA and CDR2 SQIVND (reference sequence). The V end lost 6 bases, the J end lost 1 base, and 12 bases lay between the germline ends. This chain's CDR3 is CASSRQEKNTEAFF. In DNA form, the CDR3 reads TGTGCCAGTAGCCGACAGGAGAAGAACACTGAAGCTTTCTTT.

The chain has TRBV5-1 and TRBJ1-1; a possible D gene is TRBD1 (5 bases). CDR3 length: 12 amino acids. CDR1 and CDR2 from the germline V gene are SGHRS and YFSETQ. With 3 bases removed from V and 8 bases from J, the gap between germline ends came to 11 bases. CDR3: CASSYRGVEAFF. CDR3 DNA: TGCGCCAGCAGCTATCGGGGGGTCGAAGCTTTCTTT. The variable domain in full, with the rest retrieved from reference TRBV5-1 and TRBJ1-1, is KAGVTQTPRYLIKTRGQQVTLSCSPISGHRSVSWYQQTPGQGLQFLFEYFSETQRNKGNFPGRFSGRQFSNSRSEMNVSTLELGDSALYLCASSYRGVEAFFGQGTRLTVV.

The rearrangement links TRBV7-9 to TRBJ1-4, with 9 nucleotides matching TRBD1. This CDR3 has 15 amino acids. CDR1 and CDR2 from the germline V gene are SEHNR and FQNEAQ (reference sequence). After removal of 4 bases from V and 6 bases from J, the junction contained 6 bases not matched to a gene. The CDR3 DNA reads as TGTGCCAGCAGCTCCCTACAGGGGGCGTATGAAAAACTGTTTTTT. Residues: CASSSLQGAYEKLFF. The variable domain in full, completed from reference TRBV7-9 and TRBJ1-4, reads DTGVSQNPRHKITKRGQNVTFRCDPISEHNRLYWYRQTLGQGPEFLTYFQNEAQLEKSRLLSDRFSAERPKGSFSTLEIQRTEQGDSAMYLCASSSLQGAYEKLFFGSGTQLSVL.

The chain recombines TRBV9 with TRBJ2-2, with D unresolved. This CDR3 has 13 amino acids. Trimming removed 9 bases at V and 0 bases at J, with 9 bases between. The germline gives CDR1 SGDLS, CDR2 YYNGEE. Here the CDR3 reads CATTPANTGELFF. For the CDR3, the DNA is TGTGCCACCACACCTGCGAACACCGGGGAGCTGTTTTTT. Variable domain in full (rest from reference TRBV9 and TRBJ2-2): DSGVTQTPKHLITATGQRVTLRCSPRSGDLSVYWYQQSLDQGLQFLIQYYNGEERAKGNILERFSAQQFPDLHSELNLSSLELGDSALYFCATTPANTGELFFGEGSRLTVL.

V is TRBV13 and J is TRBJ2-7; 7 positions match TRBD2. Germline V gene data show CDR1 as PRHDT and CDR2 as FYEKMQ (reference sequence). The CDR3 loop spans 15 amino acids. V gave up 4 bases and J gave up 0 bases; unmatched junction bases: 6. The CDR3 DNA is TGTGCCAGCAGCTCGTGGCGGGAGCCCTCCTACGAGCAGTACTTC. Translating gives CASSSWREPSYEQYF.

The CDR3 region is CASGYEGSHQPQHF. The CDR3 DNA reads as TGTGCCAGCGGTTATGAGGGCAGCCATCAGCCCCAGCATTTT. The genes are TRBV27 and TRBJ1-5; D remains unclear. V gave up 8 bases and J gave up 5 bases, with 16 bases separating them. The CDR3 sequence is 14 residues long. Germline CDR1 is MNHEY and CDR2 is SMNVEV (reference sequence).

The CDR3 region is CASSLPGGSPLHF. As DNA, the CDR3 is TGTGCCAGCAGTCTCCCGGGGGGATCACCCCTCCACTTT. This rearrangement joins TRBV27 to TRBJ1-6, with D maybe TRBD1 (5 bases). The germline V gene has CDR1 MNHEY and CDR2 SMNVEV (reference sequence). The CDR3 spans 13 residues. V gave up 5 bases and J gave up 10 bases, with 12 bases separating them.

This rearrangement joins TRBV5-5 to TRBJ1-2, with 7 bases fitting TRBD1. Looked up from germline, CDR1 is SGHKS and CDR2 is YYEKEE (reference sequence). Unmatched junction bases numbered 12, after V lost 5 bases and J lost 5 bases. The CDR3 runs 15 residues. CDR3 DNA sequence: TGTGCCAGCAGTTTAGGACAGGTTCCATTATATGGCTACACCTTC. It specifies CASSLGQVPLYGYTF.

V and J are TRBV2 and TRBJ1-2; 7 bases fit TRBD1. With V trimmed by 6 bases and J by 2 bases, 6 bases remained unmatched. This CDR3 spans 14 amino acids. In germline, CDR1 is SNHLY, CDR2 FYNNEI. CDR3 nucleotides: TGTGCCAGCAGAAAGGGACAGTCAAACTATGGCTACACCTTC. This sequence encodes CASRKGQSNYGYTF.

V is TRBV5-1 and J is TRBJ2-7; D unresolved. Trimming removed 4 bases from V and 4 bases from J, with 12 bases in between. Per the germline V gene, CDR1 is SGHRS and CDR2 is YFSETQ. This CDR3 contains 13 residues. The CDR3 region is CASSPTTSYEQYF. The CDR3 nucleotides are TGCGCCAGCAGCCCGACAACTTCTTACGAGCAGTACTTC.

The chain is built from TRBV29-1 and TRBJ1-1, with 7 bases identical to TRBD1. Germline CDR1 reads SQVTM; CDR2 reads ANQGSEA. The CDR3 spans 15 residues. Germline trimming cut 6 bases from V and 4 bases from J; bases unmatched to any gene: 14. The CDR3 here is CSVGFFGTVGTEAFF. CDR3 DNA: TGCAGCGTCGGATTCTTCGGGACAGTCGGCACTGAAGCTTTCTTT.

The chain is built from TRBV5-1 and TRBJ2-7; D is ambiguous. V gave up 2 bases and J gave up 2 bases, with 14 bases separating them. Germline CDR1 SGHRS, CDR2 YFSETQ. This CDR3 comprises 15 residues. The CDR3: CASSFHGSVTYEQYF. CDR3 bases: TGCGCCAGCAGCTTCCACGGTTCTGTAACCTACGAGCAGTACTTC.